This T cell receptor beta chain came from a study of cytotoxic CD8 clonotypes in ibrutinib-treated CLL. The study's findings and limits: Patients showed higher baseline clonality than age-matched healthy donors, and it tracked circulating CD8+ T-cell counts.

Sequencing used immunoSEQ multiplex PCR; TCRdb keeps in-frame clones, though not all of them. This table holds about 120,000 clones, 58% found once. The germline gives CDR1 SGHTA, CDR2 FQGNSA. The CDR3 is 15 amino acids. Trimming pared 1 base from V and 0 bases from J, leaving 9 bases between. Details on this clone: Its antigen is undetermined.

The receptor comes from a human donor with chronic lymphocytic leukemia. The sample was PBMCs, taken after 24 months of ibrutinib treatment. This chain joins TRBV7-2 and TRBJ1-2; D is uncertain. CDR3 loop: CASSLGGFPNYGYTF. CDR3 DNA: TGTGCCAGCAGCTTAGGAGGGTTCCCTAACTATGGCTACACCTTC.